This T cell receptor beta chain was sequenced in a study of shared clonotypes between healthy human individuals. Points from the study as a whole: Clonotype sharing levels among donors were expected to vary with sequencing depth. Only blood was sampled; tissue repertoires likely differ. Sharing across four donors was highest in naive CD4 (approximately 5%) and lowest in memory CD8 (0.4%).

The authors distributed each subset's genomic DNA evenly over several immunoSEQ plates. Using immunoSEQ multiplex PCR, the repertoire was profiled, and TCRdb retains in-frame clones only, with some absent. In the table there are roughly 1,000,000 clones, more than 75% of which are singletons. Looked up from germline, CDR1 is MNHEY and CDR2 is SVGAGI. This CDR3 comprises 13 residues. V lost 6 bases and J lost 7; bases outside the gene matches: 4. With regard to this clone: Antigen unknown.

This chain uses TRBV6-5 with TRBJ1-2; 11 positions match TRBD1. The source of this sequence is a man aged 18 to 29 in good health. Some clones in this sample may be carry-over from other donors' samples. Sequencing was carried out using memory CD4+ T cells from PBMCs. Subset indicated: CD45RA-negative fraction. The CDR3 coding sequence is TGTGCCAGCAGGACGGACAGGGGGCTTGGCTACACCTTC. Protein sequence: CASRTDRGLGYTF.